Described below is a single TCR beta chain sequence and its context. V shed 3 bases and J 6 bases; nucleotides not matched to a gene: 6. The CDR3 has 15 residues. Germline V CDR1 and CDR2: LNHDA, SQIVND (reference sequence). The sample belongs to a study of T cell changes during pregnancy in multiple sclerosis. Sequenced by immunoSEQ multiplex PCR; TCRdb stores in-frame clones only, minus some. The repertoire consists of more than 85,000 clones, with around 94% occurring once and the leading ten covering 1.5% to 2%. This clonotype originated in a female donor in good health, enrolled as a control in a pregnancy study. The chain employs TRBV19 and TRBJ2-2, with 8 bases that match TRBD2. Source: peripheral blood, taken after pregnancy. In DNA form, the CDR3 reads TGTGCCAGTAGTATCAAAGCGGGAGCGGCCGGGGAGCTGTTTTTT. Its translation: CASSIKAGAAGELFF.